These 25 T cell receptor beta chains were sequenced from one sample in a study of T cells after yellow fever vaccination. MiXCR was run by TCRdb on the 5' RACE reads, yielding one entry per CDR3 protein. The sample holds roughly 85,000 distinct CDR3 sequences, approximately 12% seen once. This material consisted of CD8+ T cells not binding an NS4B(214-222) dextramer, sorted from PBMCs, taken 21 days after the first yellow fever vaccination. The receptor source for this set is a man aged 18-30 years who received the YFV17D yellow fever vaccine.

This chain connects TRBV1 to TRBJ2-3; TRBD2, the table's D call, was not compared with the DNA. TRBV1 is reported as a pseudogene. This CDR3 is built from 16 residues. The CDR3 spells CTSSQVTGVPGDTQYF. The DNA for the CDR3 is TGTACCAGCAGCCAAGTCACAGGAGTGCCGGGGGATACGCAGTATTTT.

This clonotype has a single count. The chain combines TRBV9 with TRBJ2-7; 7 nucleotides agree with TRBD2. The J segment lost 3 bases and the V segment lost 0 bases, leaving 3 bases of the junction unmatched. The CDR3 totals 14 residues. Per germline, CDR1 SGDLS and CDR2 YYNGEE. The DNA for the CDR3 is TGTGCCAGCAGCGTAGGCGGGGGAGTCTACGAGCAGTACTTC. It codes for CASSVGGGVYEQYF.

This clonotype was observed a few times. As DNA, the CDR3 is TGTGCCAGCAGCCTCGGACTAGCGGAGGTGACAGATACGCAGTATTTT. Translation gives CASSLGLAEVTDTQYF. V is TRBV7-2 and J is TRBJ2-3; 10 bases align to TRBD2. The CDR3 totals 16 residues. Per germline, CDR1 SGHTA and CDR2 FQGNSA. The junction had 8 bases not matched to a gene; V was cut back by 5 bases and J by 3 bases.

The CDR3 DNA is TGCAGTGCTAGCTCCCTAACCGCGCAAAACTTCCTAGGCGAGCAGTACGTC. Residues: CSASSLTAQNFLGEQYV. This chain links TRBV20-1 with TRBJ2-7; the D is unclear. The germline CDR1 and CDR2 sequences are DFQATT and SNEGSKA (reference sequence). This CDR3 is built from 17 residues. V lost 3 bases and J lost 6, with 27 bases in between.

The J gene is TRBJ1-1, the V gene TRBV6-1, with D uncertain. CDR3 length: 16 amino acids. V shed 5 bases and J shed 1 base, with 17 bases lying between them. Per the germline V gene, CDR1 is MNHNS and CDR2 is SASEGT. CDR3 sequence reads: CASSPLSAPSNTEAFF. CDR3 nucleotide sequence: TGTGCCAGCAGTCCCCTTTCGGCACCTTCGAACACTGAAGCTTTCTTT.

This clonotype was seen more than once but under ten times. The chain combines TRBV4-3 with TRBJ1-3, with D unclear. The CDR3 covers 16 residues. From germline, CDR1 is LGHNA and CDR2 YSLEER. V was trimmed by 1 base and J by 0 bases, leaving 10 bases between them. CDR3 protein: CASSQAGTISGNTIYF. The CDR3, as DNA: TGCGCCAGCAGCCAAGCGGGTACAATCTCTGGAAACACCATATATTTT.

This chain links TRBV7-8 with TRBJ2-5, with 12 nucleotides matching TRBD2. Germline-derived CDR1 and CDR2 are SGHVS and FQNEAQ. This CDR3 is built from 19 residues. The J segment lost 5 bases and the V segment lost 2 bases, leaving 15 bases of the junction unmatched. This CDR3 is CASSLNRLAGGPFDETQYF. The CDR3 DNA reads as TGTGCCAGCAGCTTAAATCGCCTAGCGGGGGGGCCATTTGATGAGACCCAGTACTTC.

This clonotype was detected a few times. V and J are TRBV12-3 or TRBV12-4 and TRBJ2-5, with 12 bases lining up with TRBD1. The CDR3 covers 16 residues. The J segment lost 5 bases and the V segment lost 8 bases, leaving 12 bases of the junction unmatched. The CDR3 protein is CASRTKGDRGRETQYF. CDR3 nucleotides: TGTGCCAGCCGGACAAAAGGGGACAGGGGGCGGGAGACCCAGTACTTC.

This clonotype has only a few counts. This sequence joins TRBV6-1 and TRBJ2-5, with D possibly called TRBD1 or TRBD2 (6 bases each). The CDR3 runs 17 residues. Trimming stripped 6 bases from V and 4 bases from J, with 24 bases between. Germline V CDR1 and CDR2: MNHNS, SASEGT. CDR3 amino acids: CASSLGPAMEGGETQYF. The CDR3 DNA reads TGTGCCAGCAGCCTGGGACCGGCCATGGAGGGGGGAGAGACCCAGTACTTC.

This clonotype was seen a few times. J is TRBJ2-7 and V is TRBV6-2 or TRBV6-3; D is unclear. V lost 4 bases and J lost 1, with 11 bases in between. The CDR3 loop spans 14 amino acids. CDR1 and CDR2 from the germline V gene are MNHEY and SVGEGT. For the CDR3, the DNA is TGTGCCAGCAGTTTTTCTCTCACTTCCTACGAGCAGTACGTC. Translated, it gives CASSFSLTSYEQYV.

The chain has TRBV6-2 or TRBV6-3 and TRBJ2-1; 10 bases align to TRBD1. This CDR3 spans 15 amino acids. Germline trimming cut 6 bases from V and 6 bases from J; bases unmatched to any gene: 8. Per germline, CDR1 MNHEY and CDR2 SVGEGT. The CDR3 is CASRPRQGAGNEQFF. CDR3 nucleotides: TGTGCCAGCAGACCCAGACAGGGGGCGGGCAATGAGCAGTTCTTC.

This rearrangement joins TRBV7-8 to TRBJ1-1, with unresolved D. CDR1 is SGHVS, CDR2 FQNEAQ, per germline. V was cut by 2 bases and J by 5 bases, with 9 bases left in between. This CDR3 has 13 amino acids. The CDR3 reads CASSLYYGTEAFF. The CDR3 DNA reads TGTGCCAGCAGCTTATACTATGGGACTGAAGCTTTCTTT.

The rearrangement links TRBV5-1 to TRBJ1-3; D unresolved. This CDR3 contains 18 residues. The germline V gene encodes CDR1 SGHRS and CDR2 YFSETQ. Trimming removed 0 bases at V and 0 bases at J, with 16 bases between. CDR3 DNA sequence: TGCGCCAGCAGCTTGGGCCCGAGTACCGACTTCTCTGGAAACACCATATATTTT. Its translation is CASSLGPSTDFSGNTIYF.

This clonotype came up a few times. The CDR3 spells CASRWASGYEQYV. In nucleotides, the CDR3 is TGCGCCAGCAGGTGGGCTAGCGGATACGAGCAGTACGTC. The chain uses TRBV5-1 and TRBJ2-7; 7 bases agree with TRBD2. CDR3 length equals 13 residues. Trimming at V came to 5 bases and at J to 4 bases, leaving 6 bases not matched to a gene. CDR1 is SGHRS, CDR2 YFSETQ, per germline.

The chain couples TRBV5-4 to TRBJ2-7, with D unresolved. There are 15 residues in the CDR3. Germline CDR1 reads SGHNT; CDR2 reads YYREEE (reference sequence). V lost 4 bases and J lost 1, with 15 bases in between. In DNA form, the CDR3 reads TGTGCCAGCAGCGCGGAAGGGCCCCTTTCCTACGAGCAGTACTTC. Residues: CASSAEGPLSYEQYF.

This chain connects TRBV29-1 to TRBJ2-1; D gene uncertain. The germline gives CDR1 SQVTM, CDR2 ANQGSEA. Trimming removed 5 bases from V and 0 bases from J, with 8 bases in between. The CDR3 has 13 residues. The CDR3 here is CSVTASSYNEQFF. The CDR3 DNA reads as TGCAGCGTTACAGCGAGCTCCTACAATGAGCAGTTCTTC.

The V gene is TRBV10-3, the J gene TRBJ2-5, with a weak D call TRBD2 (5 bases). Germline CDR1 reads ENHRY; CDR2 reads SYGVKD. The CDR3 is made up of 12 amino acids. Trimming stripped 6 bases from V and 0 bases from J, with 5 bases between. CDR3 nucleotide sequence: TGTGCCATCAGGCGGGACCAAGAGACCCAGTACTTC. It yields the protein CAIRRDQETQYF.

The CDR3 nucleotides read TGTGCCAGCACCGGATTGGCAGGGTACGGTGAAGCTTTCTTT. Encoded protein: CASTGLAGYGEAFF. The chain couples TRBV27 to TRBJ1-1; a possible D gene is TRBD1 (5 bases). Germline CDR1 MNHEY, CDR2 SMNVEV (reference sequence). The CDR3 extends over 14 amino acids. V dropped 7 bases and J dropped 7 bases, with 19 bases sitting between them.

This clonotype has just a few counts. The chain links TRBV14 to TRBJ2-1, with 11 bases that match TRBD2. There are 16 residues in the CDR3. Germline values: CDR1 SGHDN, CDR2 FVKESK. V shed 4 bases, J shed 6 bases, and the junction held 8 bases outside the gene matches. CDR3 protein: CASSRVPGTSGNEQFF. The CDR3 nucleotides are TGTGCCAGCAGCCGCGTACCCGGGACTAGCGGCAATGAGCAGTTCTTC. Drawing the rest from reference TRBV14 and TRBJ2-1, the complete variable domain is EAGVTQFPSHSVIEKGQTVTLRCDPISGHDNLYWYRRVMGKEIKFLLHFVKESKQDESGMPNNRFLAERTGGTYSTLKVQPAELEDSGVYFCASSRVPGTSGNEQFFGPGTRLTVL.

This clonotype was detected a few times. V is TRBV19 and J is TRBJ2-1; 7 nucleotides agree with TRBD1. J was trimmed by 3 bases and V by 6 bases; bases with no gene match: 8. Germline CDR1 is LNHDA and CDR2 is SQIVND (reference sequence). The CDR3 runs to 15 residues. In nucleotides, the CDR3 is TGTGCCAGTAGCTCCGGAGCAGGGGGCTACAATGAGCAGTTCTTC. Its translation: CASSSGAGGYNEQFF.

The chain employs TRBV4-3 and TRBJ2-1, with a tentative D call TRBD1 (6 bases). Between the trimmed V and J ends, which lost 0 bases and 2 bases, there was a span of 8 bases. The CDR3 consists of 15 residues. The germline V gene has CDR1 LGHNA and CDR2 YSLEER. The CDR3 loop is CASSQDEGAYNEQFF. In DNA, the CDR3 is TGCGCCAGCAGCCAAGACGAGGGGGCCTACAATGAGCAGTTCTTC.

The J gene is TRBJ2-1, the V gene TRBV4-3; D is possibly TRBD2 (6 bases). V was pared by 4 bases and J by 5 bases, with 18 bases between. The CDR3 runs 16 residues. Looked up from germline, CDR1 is LGHNA and CDR2 is YSLEER. The CDR3 sequence is CASSPMVFERDNEQFF. The CDR3 region has the DNA TGCGCCAGCAGCCCGATGGTGTTTGAGCGGGACAATGAGCAGTTCTTC.

The rearrangement links TRBV5-6 to TRBJ2-3, with unresolved D. Trimming removed 4 bases from V and 4 bases from J, with 4 bases in between. Germline V CDR1 and CDR2: SGHDT, YYEEEE. CDR3 length: 11 amino acids. CDR3 sequence (DNA): TGTGCCAGCAGCGCAGCAGATACGCAGTATTTT. Protein sequence: CASSAADTQYF.

This clonotype was seen a few times. V and J are TRBV20-1 and TRBJ2-2; D is perhaps TRBD1 (5 bases). Germline assignment: CDR1 DFQATT and CDR2 SNEGSKA (reference sequence). The V end was cut by 0 bases, the J end by 6 bases, with 5 bases between. The CDR3 length is 12 residues. CDR3 sequence (DNA): TGCAGTGCTAGAGAAGGGGCCGGGGAGCTGTTTTTT. Its protein product is CSAREGAGELFF.

J is TRBJ1-2 and V is TRBV4-2; D might be TRBD1 (5 bases). Germline V lookup: CDR1 LGHNA, CDR2 YNFKEQ. The CDR3 length is 16 residues. The germline V and J ends were trimmed by 4 bases and 5 bases, with 20 bases remaining between them. The CDR3 here is CASSRPRDANGYGYTF. For the CDR3, the DNA is TGTGCCAGCAGCCGCCCCCGGGACGCCAATGGGTATGGCTACACCTTC.